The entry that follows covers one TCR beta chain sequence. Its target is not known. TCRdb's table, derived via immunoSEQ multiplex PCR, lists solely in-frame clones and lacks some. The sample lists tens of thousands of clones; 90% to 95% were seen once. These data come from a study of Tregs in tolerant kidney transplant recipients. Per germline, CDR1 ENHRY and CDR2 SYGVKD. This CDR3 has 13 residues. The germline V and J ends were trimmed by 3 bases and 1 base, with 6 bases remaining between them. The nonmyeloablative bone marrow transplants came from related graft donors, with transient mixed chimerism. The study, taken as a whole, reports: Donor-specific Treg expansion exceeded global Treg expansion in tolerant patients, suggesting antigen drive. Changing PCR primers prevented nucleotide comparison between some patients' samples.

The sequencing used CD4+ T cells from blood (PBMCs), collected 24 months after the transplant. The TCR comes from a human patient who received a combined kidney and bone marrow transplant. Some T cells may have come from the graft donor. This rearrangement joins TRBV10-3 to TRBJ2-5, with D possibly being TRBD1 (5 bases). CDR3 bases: TGTGCCATCAGTGACAGGGTCCAAGAGACCCAGTACTTC. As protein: CAISDRVQETQYF.